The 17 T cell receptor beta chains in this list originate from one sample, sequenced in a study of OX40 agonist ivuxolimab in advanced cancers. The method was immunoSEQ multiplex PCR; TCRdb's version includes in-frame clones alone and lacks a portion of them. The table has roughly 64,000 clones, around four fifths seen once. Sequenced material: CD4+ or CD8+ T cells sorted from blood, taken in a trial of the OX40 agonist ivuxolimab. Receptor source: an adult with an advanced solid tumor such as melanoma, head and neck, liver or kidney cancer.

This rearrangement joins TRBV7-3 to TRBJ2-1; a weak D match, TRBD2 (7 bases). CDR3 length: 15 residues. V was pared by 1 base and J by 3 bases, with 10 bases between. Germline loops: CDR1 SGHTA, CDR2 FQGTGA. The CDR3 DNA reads TGTGCCAGCAGCTTAAGGGGGGGCCTCTACAATGAGCAGTTCTTC. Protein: CASSLRGGLYNEQFF.

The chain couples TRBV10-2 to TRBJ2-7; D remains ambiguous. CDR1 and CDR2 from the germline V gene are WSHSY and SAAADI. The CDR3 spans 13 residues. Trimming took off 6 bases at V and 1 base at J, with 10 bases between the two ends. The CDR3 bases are TGCGCCAGCAGATACGCGGTGTCCTACGAGCAGTACTTC. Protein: CASRYAVSYEQYF.

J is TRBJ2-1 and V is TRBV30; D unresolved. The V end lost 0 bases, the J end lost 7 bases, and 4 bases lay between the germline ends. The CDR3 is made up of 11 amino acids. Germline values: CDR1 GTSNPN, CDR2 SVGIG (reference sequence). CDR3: CAWSVGNEQFF. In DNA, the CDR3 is TGTGCCTGGAGTGTAGGTAATGAGCAGTTCTTC.

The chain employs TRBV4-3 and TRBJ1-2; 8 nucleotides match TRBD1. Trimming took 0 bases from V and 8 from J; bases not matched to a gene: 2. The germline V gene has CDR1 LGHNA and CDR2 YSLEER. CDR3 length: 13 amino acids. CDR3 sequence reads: CASSQETGVGYTF. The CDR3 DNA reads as TGCGCCAGCAGCCAAGAGACAGGGGTCGGCTACACCTTC.

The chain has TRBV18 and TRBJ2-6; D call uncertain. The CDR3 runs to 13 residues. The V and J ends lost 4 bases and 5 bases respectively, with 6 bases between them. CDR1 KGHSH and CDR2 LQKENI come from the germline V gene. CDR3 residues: CASSLLRANVLTF. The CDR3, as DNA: TGTGCCAGCTCACTCCTCAGGGCCAACGTCCTGACTTTC.

CDR3 nucleotides: TGTGCCAGCTCGTACCTACAGGGGGTAGGCACTGAAGCTTTCTTT. Encoded protein: CASSYLQGVGTEAFF. The rearrangement joins TRBV18 to TRBJ1-1; TRBD1 matches at 8 bases. Germline V gene sequence: CDR1 KGHSH, CDR2 LQKENI. After removal of 6 bases from V and 4 bases from J, the junction contained 10 bases not matched to a gene. CDR3 length: 15 amino acids.

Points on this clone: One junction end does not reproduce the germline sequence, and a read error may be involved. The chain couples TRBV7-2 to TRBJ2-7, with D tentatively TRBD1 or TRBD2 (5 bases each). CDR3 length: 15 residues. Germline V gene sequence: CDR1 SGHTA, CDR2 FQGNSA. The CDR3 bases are TGTGCCAGCAGCCTAGCAACGGGACGTACCTACGAGCAGTACTTC. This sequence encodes CASSLATGRTYEQYF.

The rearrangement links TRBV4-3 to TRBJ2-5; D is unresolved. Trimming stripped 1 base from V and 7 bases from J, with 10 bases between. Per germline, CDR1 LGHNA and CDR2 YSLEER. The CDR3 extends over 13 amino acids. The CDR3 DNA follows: TGCGCCAGCAGCCAAGGTCCAGTCGGGACCCAGTACTTC. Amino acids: CASSQGPVGTQYF.

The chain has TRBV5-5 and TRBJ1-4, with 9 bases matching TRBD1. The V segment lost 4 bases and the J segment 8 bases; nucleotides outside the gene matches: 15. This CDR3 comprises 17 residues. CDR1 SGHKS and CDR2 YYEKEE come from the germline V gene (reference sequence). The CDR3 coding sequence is TGTGCCAGCAGCCCTTTCCTATCCGGGACAGGGTACGAAAAACTGTTTTTT. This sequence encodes CASSPFLSGTGYEKLFF.

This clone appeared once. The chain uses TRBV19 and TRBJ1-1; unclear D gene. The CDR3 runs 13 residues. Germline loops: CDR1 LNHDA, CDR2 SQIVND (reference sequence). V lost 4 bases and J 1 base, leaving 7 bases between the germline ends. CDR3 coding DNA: TGTGCCAGTAGTACCCTTGGGAACACTGAAGCTTTCTTT. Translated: CASSTLGNTEAFF.

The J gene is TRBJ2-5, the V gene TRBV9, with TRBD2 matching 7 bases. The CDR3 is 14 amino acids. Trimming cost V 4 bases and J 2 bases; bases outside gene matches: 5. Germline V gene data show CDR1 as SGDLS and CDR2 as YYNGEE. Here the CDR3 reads CASSPGTIQETQYF. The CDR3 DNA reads TGTGCCAGCAGCCCCGGGACTATTCAAGAGACCCAGTACTTC.

CDR3 loop: CASSLRAPYEQFF. DNA of the CDR3: TGCGCCAGCAGTCTCCGGGCCCCCTATGAGCAGTTCTTC. The V and J genes are TRBV23-1 and TRBJ2-1; D not certain. TRBV23-1 is an ORF, and what it does is uncertain. The CDR3 is 13 amino acids. V was pared by 4 bases and J by 8 bases, with 12 bases between.

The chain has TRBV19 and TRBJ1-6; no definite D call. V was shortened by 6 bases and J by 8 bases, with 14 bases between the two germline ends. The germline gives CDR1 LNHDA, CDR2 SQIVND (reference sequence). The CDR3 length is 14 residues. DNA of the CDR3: TGTGCCAGTAGACGGGCGGACGAGTATTCACCCCTCCACTTT. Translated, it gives CASRRADEYSPLHF.

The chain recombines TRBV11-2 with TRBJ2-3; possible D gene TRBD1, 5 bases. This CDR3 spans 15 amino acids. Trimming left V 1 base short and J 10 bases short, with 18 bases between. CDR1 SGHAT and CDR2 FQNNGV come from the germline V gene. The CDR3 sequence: CASSLVGWGGWAQYF. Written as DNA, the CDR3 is TGTGCCAGCAGCTTAGTGGGGTGGGGCGGTTGGGCGCAGTATTTT. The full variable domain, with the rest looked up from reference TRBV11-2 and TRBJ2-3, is EAGVAQSPRYKIIEKRQSVAFWCNPISGHATLYWYQQILGQGPKLLIQFQNNGVVDDSQLPKDRFSAERLKGVDSTLKIQPAKLEDSAVYLCASSLVGWGGWAQYFGPGTRLTVL.

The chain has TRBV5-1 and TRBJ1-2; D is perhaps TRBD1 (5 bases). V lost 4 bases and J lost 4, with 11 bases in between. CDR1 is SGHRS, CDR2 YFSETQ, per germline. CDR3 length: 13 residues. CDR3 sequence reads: CASSPGERYGYTF. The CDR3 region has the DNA TGCGCCAGCAGCCCGGGGGAACGCTATGGCTACACCTTC.

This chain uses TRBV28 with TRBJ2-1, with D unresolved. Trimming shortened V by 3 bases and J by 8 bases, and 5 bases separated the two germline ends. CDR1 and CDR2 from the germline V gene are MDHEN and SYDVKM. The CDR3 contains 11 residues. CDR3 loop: CASSLRYEQFF. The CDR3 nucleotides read TGTGCCAGCAGTTTGCGATATGAGCAGTTCTTC.

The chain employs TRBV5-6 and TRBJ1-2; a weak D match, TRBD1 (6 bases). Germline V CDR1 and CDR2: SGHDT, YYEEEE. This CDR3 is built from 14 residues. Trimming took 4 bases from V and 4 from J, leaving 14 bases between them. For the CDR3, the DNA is TGTGCCAGCAGCGCACAACAGGGCGCCTATGGCTACACCTTC. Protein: CASSAQQGAYGYTF.